This T cell receptor (beta chain) emerged from a study of shared clonotypes between healthy human individuals. Findings and limits, study-wide: Sharing of clonotypes among donors was expected to vary with sequencing depth.

V was cut by 6 bases and J by 3 bases, with 13 bases left in between. The CDR3 has 14 residues. Germline V lookup: CDR1 SGHDN, CDR2 FVKESK. Naive CD8 populations comprised CD45RO-negative cells positively selected for CCR7, excluding terminally differentiated effector memory CD45RA+ cells. The protocol was immunoSEQ multiplex PCR, while the TCRdb copy is restricted to in-frame clones and leaves out a portion. The top ten clones hold 0.85% to 1.2% of a sample with roughly 2 million clones, around 96% of them seen once. Concerning this clone: Its target is not known.

Material for sequencing was naive CD8+ T cells sorted from blood. The sequence came from a man younger than 30 in good health. This chain links TRBV14 with TRBJ2-3; weak D call: TRBD2 (5 bases). The CDR3 spells CASSAEVFTDTQYF. The CDR3, as DNA: TGTGCCAGCAGTGCGGAGGTATTTACAGATACGCAGTATTTT.